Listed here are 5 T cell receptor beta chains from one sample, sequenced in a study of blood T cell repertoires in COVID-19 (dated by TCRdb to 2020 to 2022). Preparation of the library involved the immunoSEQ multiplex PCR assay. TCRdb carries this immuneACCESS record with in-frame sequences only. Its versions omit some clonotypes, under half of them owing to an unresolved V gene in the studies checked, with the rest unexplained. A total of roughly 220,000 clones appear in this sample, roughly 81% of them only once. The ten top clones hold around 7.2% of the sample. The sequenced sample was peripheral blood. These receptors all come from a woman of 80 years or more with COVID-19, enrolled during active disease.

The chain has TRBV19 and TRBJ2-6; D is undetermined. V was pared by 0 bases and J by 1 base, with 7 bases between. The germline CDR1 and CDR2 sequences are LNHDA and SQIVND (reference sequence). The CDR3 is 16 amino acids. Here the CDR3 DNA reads TGTGCCAGTAGTATAGACAACAAATCTGGGGCCAACGTCCTGACTTTC. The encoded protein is CASSIDNKSGANVLTF.

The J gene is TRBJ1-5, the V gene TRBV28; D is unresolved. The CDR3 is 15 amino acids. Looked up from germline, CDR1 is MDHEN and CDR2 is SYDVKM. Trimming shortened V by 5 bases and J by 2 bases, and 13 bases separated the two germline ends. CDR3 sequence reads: CASSTPDSGNQPQHF. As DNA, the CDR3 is TGTGCCAGCAGTACCCCCGATAGTGGCAATCAGCCCCAGCATTTT. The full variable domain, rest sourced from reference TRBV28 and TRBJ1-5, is DVKVTQSSRYLVKRTGEKVFLECVQDMDHENMFWYRQDPGLGLRLIYFSYDVKMKEKGDIPEGYSVSREKKERFSLILESASTNQTSMYLCASSTPDSGNQPQHFGDGTRLSIL.

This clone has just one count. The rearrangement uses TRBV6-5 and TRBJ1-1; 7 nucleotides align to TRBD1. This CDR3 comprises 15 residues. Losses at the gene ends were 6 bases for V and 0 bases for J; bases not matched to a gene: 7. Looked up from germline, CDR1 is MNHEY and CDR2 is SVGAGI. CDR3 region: CASSGGDSLNTEAFF. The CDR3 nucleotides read TGTGCCAGCAGCGGGGGGGACAGTCTGAACACTGAAGCTTTCTTT.

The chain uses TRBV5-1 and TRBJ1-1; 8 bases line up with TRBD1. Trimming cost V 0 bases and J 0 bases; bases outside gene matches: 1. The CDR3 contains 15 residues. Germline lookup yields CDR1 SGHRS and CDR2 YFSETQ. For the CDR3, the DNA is TGCGCCAGCAGCTTGGGGACAGGGATGAACACTGAAGCTTTCTTT. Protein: CASSLGTGMNTEAFF.

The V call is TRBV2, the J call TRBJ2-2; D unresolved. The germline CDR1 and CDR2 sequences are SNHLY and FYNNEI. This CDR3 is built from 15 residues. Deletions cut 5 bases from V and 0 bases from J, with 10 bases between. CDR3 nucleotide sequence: TGTGCCAGCAGTCGTCAAGACTCGAACACCGGGGAGCTGTTTTTT. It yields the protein CASSRQDSNTGELFF. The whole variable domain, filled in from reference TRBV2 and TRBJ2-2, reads EPEVTQTPSHQVTQMGQEVILRCVPISNHLYFYWYRQILGQKVEFLVSFYNNEISEKSEIFDDQFSVERPDGSNFTLKIRSTKLEDSAMYFCASSRQDSNTGELFFGEGSRLTVL.